This T cell receptor beta chain came from a study of OX40 agonist ivuxolimab in advanced cancers. Turning to the overall study: Ivuxolimab, which targeted the costimulatory receptor OX40 (CD134), was an agonistic, fully human IgG2 monoclonal antibody. Intravenous ivuxolimab was administered to patients every 2 weeks at six dose levels: 0.01, 0.1, 0.3, 1.5, 3 and 10 mg/kg. Among the roughly 50 dose-escalation patients, some 20 had hepatocellular carcinoma, 15 melanoma, 9 renal cell carcinoma and 9 head and neck cancer. The dose-escalation cohort was roughly 87% male with a mean age of roughly 60 years, ranging from about 20 to 85. Prior anti-PD-1, anti-PD-L1 or anti-CTLA-4 therapy was permitted, and checkpoint inhibitors had been received by around 39% of dose-escalation patients. Partial responses were achieved by three dose-escalation patients, of whom one had hepatocellular carcinoma and two had cutaneous melanoma. Peripheral TCRbeta sequencing aimed to test whether ivuxolimab altered TCR sequence diversity and caused clonal T-cell expansion. The monotherapy dose-escalation portion (N of about 52 patients) of the phase I ivuxolimab trial is reported in the paper. What the research found in general, with its limitations: Which antigens the clonally expanded peripheral T cells were specific for was not determined. At doses from 0.1 to 3.0 mg/kg, clonal expansion was seen in both CD4+ and CD8+ blood T cells between baseline and week 6. Low levels of normalized T-cell clonal expansion were also seen in some patients who did not respond. After ivuxolimab, CD8+ T cells had more expanded clones than CD4+ T cells on average. In the 0.1-3.0 mg/kg groups, partial responders were among the patients with the lowest normalized peripheral clonal expansion, particularly in CD8+ T cells.

The trial excluded patients who had a history of autoimmune disease or who were on systemic immunosuppression. Peripheral blood for TCR sequencing was collected from all dose cohorts at baseline, on cycle 4 day 1, and on cycle 7 day 1. Samples came from an open-label, multicenter, first-in-human phase I dose-escalation trial of ivuxolimab. The trial enrolled adults with locally advanced or metastatic head and neck squamous cell, hepatocellular, melanoma or renal cell carcinoma. Before TCR sequencing, CD4+ T cells and CD8+ T cells from peripheral blood were sorted into separate populations. Within its sample, this clone is medium-sized (0.01 to 0.1%). The antigen it binds to is not known. No per-base quality is available; no much larger clone lies one base away. For sequencing of the TCRbeta CDR3 region, genomic DNA was extracted from the sorted cells. TCRbeta CDR3 regions were sequenced using the immunoSEQ Assay. TCRdb retrieved this table from immuneACCESS and kept in-frame rearrangements only. Not all clones are present; in checked studies, unresolved V genes account for under half, and no reason is known for the remainder. Recorded for this sample are around 19,000 clones; about four fifths of them occurred a single time. The ten largest make up roughly 14% of the sample.

Relative to germline, V is 0 bases shorter and J is 5 bases shorter, with 7 bases between their ends. The CDR3 has 14 amino acids, counting the end cysteine and phenylalanine. Only the CDR3 region is kept as DNA, spanning 42 bases read in frame from base 1. The germline V gene (reference sequence) supplies CDR1 SSHAT and CDR2 FNYEAQ. The sequencing here drew on CD4+ or CD8+ T cells sorted from blood, taken in a trial of the OX40 agonist ivuxolimab. This TCR was sampled from an adult with an advanced solid tumor such as melanoma, head and neck, liver or kidney cancer. This receptor chain uses TRBV7-7 and TRBJ2-2; the D gene is unclear. The CDR3 protein is CASSLAPITGELFF. At the DNA level, the sequence is TGTGCCAGCAGCTTAGCACCGATAACCGGGGAGCTGTTTTTT. The reference TRBV7-7 and TRBJ2-2 proteins fill in what lies around the CDR3, so the full variable domain reads GAGVSQSPRYKVTKRGQDVTLRCDPISSHATLYWYQQALGQGPEFLTYFNYEAQPDKSGLPSDRFSAERPEGSISTLTIQRTEQRDSAMYRCASSLAPITGELFFGEGSRLTVL.